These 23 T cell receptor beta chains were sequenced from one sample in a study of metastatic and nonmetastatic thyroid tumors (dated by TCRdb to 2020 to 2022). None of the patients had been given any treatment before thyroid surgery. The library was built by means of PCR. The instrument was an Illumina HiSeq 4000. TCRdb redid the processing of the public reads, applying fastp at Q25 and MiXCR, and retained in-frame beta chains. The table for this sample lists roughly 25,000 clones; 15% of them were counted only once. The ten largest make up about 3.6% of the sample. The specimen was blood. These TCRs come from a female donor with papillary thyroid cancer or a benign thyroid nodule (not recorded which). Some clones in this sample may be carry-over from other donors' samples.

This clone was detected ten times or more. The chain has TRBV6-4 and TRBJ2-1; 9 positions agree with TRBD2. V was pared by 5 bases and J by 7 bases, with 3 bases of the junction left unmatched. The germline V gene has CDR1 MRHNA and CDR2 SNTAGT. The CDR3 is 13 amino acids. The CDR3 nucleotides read TGTGCCAGCAGTCCTAGCGGGACTAATGAGCAGTTCTTC. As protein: CASSPSGTNEQFF.

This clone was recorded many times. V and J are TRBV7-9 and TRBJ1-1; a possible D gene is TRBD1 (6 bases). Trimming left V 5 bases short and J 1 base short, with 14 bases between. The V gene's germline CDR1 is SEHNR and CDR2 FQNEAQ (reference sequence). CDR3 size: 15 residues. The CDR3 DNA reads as TGTGCCAGCAGCCCCCCCGGGGGCGGGAACACTGAAGCTTTCTTT. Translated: CASSPPGGGNTEAFF.

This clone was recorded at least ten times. The DNA of the CDR3 is TGTGCCAGTAGTATCTACGGGGGGAACACTGAAGCTTTCTTT. Translating it yields CASSIYGGNTEAFF. The J gene is TRBJ1-1, the V gene TRBV19, with D possibly being TRBD1 (5 bases). Trimming took off 3 bases at V and 1 base at J, with 9 bases between the two ends. The CDR3 sequence is 14 residues long. The V gene's germline CDR1 is LNHDA and CDR2 SQIVND (reference sequence).

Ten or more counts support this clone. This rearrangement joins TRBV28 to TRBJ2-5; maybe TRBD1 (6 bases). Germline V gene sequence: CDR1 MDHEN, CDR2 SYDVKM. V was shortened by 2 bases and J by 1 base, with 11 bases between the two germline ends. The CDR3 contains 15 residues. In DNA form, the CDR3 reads TGTGCCAGCAGTTTAGGGGGCGGAGGCCAAGAGACCCAGTACTTC. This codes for CASSLGGGGQETQYF. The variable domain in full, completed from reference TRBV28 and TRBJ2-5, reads DVKVTQSSRYLVKRTGEKVFLECVQDMDHENMFWYRQDPGLGLRLIYFSYDVKMKEKGDIPEGYSVSREKKERFSLILESASTNQTSMYLCASSLGGGGQETQYFGPGTRLLVL.

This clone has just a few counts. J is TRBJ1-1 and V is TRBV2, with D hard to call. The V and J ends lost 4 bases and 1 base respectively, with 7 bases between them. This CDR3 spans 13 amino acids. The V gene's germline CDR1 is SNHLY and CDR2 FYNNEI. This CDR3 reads CASSVRQNTEAFF. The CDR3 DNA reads TGTGCCAGCAGTGTGCGGCAGAACACTGAAGCTTTCTTT.

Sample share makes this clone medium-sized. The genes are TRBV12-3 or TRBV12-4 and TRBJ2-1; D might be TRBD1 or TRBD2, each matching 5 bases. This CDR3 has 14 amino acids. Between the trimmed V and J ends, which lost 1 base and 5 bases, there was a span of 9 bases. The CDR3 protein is CASSLVGPDNEQFF. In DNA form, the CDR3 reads TGTGCCAGCAGTTTAGTGGGACCAGACAATGAGCAGTTCTTC.

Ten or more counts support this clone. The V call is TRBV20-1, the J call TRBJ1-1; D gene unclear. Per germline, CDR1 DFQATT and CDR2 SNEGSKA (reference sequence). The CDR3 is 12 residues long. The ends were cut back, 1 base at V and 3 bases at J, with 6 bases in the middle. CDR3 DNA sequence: TGCAGTGCTAGAGGGGGATACACTGAAGCTTTCTTT. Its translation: CSARGGYTEAFF.

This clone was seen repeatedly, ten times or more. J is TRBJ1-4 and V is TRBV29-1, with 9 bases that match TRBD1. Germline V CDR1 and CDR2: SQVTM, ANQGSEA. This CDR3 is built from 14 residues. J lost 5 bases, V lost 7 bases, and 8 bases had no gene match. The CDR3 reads CSAFTGTGNEKLFF. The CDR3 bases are TGCAGCGCCTTCACCGGGACAGGGAATGAAAAACTGTTTTTT. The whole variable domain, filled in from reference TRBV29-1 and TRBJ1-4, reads SAVISQKPSRDICQRGTSLTIQCQVDSQVTMMFWYRQQPGQSLTLIATANQGSEATYESGFVIDKFPISRPNLTFSTLTVSNMSPEDSSIYLCSAFTGTGNEKLFFGSGTQLSVL.

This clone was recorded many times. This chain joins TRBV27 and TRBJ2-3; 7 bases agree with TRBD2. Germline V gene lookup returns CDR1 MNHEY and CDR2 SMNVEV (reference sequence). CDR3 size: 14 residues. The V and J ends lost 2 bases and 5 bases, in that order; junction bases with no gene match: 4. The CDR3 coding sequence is TGTGCCAGCAGTTTAGGTCGGGAGGAAGATACGCAGTATTTT. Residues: CASSLGREEDTQYF.

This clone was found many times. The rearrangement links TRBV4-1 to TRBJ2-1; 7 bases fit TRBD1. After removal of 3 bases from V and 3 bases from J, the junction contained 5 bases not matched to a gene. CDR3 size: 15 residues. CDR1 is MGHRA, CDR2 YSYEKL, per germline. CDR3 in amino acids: CASSQGQPFYNEQFF. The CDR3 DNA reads TGCGCCAGCAGCCAGGGACAGCCATTCTACAATGAGCAGTTCTTC.

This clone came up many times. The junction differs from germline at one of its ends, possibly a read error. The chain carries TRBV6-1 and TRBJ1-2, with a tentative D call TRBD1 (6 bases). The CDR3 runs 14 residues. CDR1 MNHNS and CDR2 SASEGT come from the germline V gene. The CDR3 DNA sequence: TGTGTCAGCAACAGGGACGGCCCTAACTATGGCTACACCTTC. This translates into CVSNRDGPNYGYTF.

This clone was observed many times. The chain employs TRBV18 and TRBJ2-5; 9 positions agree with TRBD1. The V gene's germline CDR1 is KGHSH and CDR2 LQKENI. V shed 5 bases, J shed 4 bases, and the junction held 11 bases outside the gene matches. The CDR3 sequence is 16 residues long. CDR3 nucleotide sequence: TGTGCCAGCTCATCGGGGACAGGGAAAGTGGGAGAGACCCAGTACTTC. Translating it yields CASSSGTGKVGETQYF.

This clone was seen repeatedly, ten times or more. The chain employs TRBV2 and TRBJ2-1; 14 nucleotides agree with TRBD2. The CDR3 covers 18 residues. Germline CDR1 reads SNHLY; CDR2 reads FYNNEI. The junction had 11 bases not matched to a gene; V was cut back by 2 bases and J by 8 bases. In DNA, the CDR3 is TGTGCCAGCAGTGAATCTCTCCTGACTAGCGGGAGGGCCGATGAGCAGTTCTTC. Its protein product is CASSESLLTSGRADEQFF.

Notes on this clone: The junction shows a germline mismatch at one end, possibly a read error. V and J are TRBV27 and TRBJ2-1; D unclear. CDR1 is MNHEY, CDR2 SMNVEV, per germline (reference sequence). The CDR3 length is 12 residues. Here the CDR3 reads CVSSVPLNEQFF. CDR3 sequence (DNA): TGTGTCAGCAGTGTGCCTCTAAATGAGCAGTTCTTC.

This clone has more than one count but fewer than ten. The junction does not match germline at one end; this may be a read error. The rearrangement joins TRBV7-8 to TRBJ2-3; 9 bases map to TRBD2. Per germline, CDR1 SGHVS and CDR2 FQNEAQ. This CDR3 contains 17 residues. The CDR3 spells CACSLAASGTSTDTQYF. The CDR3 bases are TGTGCCTGCAGCTTAGCGGCTAGCGGGACCAGCACAGATACGCAGTATTTT.

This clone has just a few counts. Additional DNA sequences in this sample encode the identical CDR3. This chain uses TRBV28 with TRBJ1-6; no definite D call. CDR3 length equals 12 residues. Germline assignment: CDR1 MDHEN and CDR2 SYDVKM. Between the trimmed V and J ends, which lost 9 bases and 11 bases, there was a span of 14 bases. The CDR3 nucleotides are TGTGCCAGTAGTCCTCCCCGGGCACCCCTCCACTTT. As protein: CASSPPRAPLHF.

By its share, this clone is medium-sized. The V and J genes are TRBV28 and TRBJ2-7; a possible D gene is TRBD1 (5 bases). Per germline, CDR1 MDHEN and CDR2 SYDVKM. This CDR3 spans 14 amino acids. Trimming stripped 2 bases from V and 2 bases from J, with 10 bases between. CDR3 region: CASSLRQRTYEQYF. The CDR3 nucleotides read TGTGCCAGCAGTTTAAGACAGCGAACCTACGAGCAGTACTTC.

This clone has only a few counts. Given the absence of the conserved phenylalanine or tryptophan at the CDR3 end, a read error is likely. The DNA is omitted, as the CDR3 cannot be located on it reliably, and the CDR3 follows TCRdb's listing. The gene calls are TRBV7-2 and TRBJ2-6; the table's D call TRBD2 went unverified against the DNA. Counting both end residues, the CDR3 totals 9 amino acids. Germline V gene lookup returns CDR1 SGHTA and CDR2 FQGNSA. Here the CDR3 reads CASSAIPAA.

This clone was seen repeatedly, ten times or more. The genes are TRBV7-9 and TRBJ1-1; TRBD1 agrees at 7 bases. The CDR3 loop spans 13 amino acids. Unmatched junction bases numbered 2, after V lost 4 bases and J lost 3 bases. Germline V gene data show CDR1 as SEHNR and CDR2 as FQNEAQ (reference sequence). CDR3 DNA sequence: TGTGCCAGCAGCTCAGACAGGGACACTGAAGCTTTCTTT. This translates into CASSSDRDTEAFF.

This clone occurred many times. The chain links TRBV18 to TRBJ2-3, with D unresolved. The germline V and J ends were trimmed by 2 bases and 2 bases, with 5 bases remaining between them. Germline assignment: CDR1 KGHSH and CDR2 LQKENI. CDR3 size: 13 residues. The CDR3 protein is CASSPGTTDTQYF. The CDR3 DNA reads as TGTGCCAGCTCACCAGGTACCACAGATACGCAGTATTTT.

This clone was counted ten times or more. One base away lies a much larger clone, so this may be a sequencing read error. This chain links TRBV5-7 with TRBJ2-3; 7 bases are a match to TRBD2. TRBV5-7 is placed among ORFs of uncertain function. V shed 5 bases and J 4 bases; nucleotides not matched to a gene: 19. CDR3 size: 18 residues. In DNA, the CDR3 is TGTGCCAGCAGTACCAGAGATGGGCGGGGGAGTCGTGCAGATACGCAGTATTTT. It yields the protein CASSTRDGRGSRADTQYF.

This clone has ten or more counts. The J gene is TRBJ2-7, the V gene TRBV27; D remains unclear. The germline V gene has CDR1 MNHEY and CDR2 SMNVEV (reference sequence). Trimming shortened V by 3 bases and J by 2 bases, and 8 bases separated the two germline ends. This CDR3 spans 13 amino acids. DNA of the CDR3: TGTGCCAGCAGTTTTGGACGGACCTACGAGCAGTACTTC. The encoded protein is CASSFGRTYEQYF.

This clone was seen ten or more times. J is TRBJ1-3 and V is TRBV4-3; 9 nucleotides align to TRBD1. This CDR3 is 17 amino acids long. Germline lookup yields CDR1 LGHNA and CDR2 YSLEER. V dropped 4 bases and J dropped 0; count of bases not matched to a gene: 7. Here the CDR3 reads CASSLTGTGTSGNTIYF. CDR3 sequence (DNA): TGCGCCAGCAGCCTTACCGGGACAGGGACCTCTGGAAACACCATATATTTT.